Below, one T cell receptor (beta chain) is given with its context. Its target is not known. This sample is drawn from a study of shared clonotypes between healthy human individuals. Study context: Each donor's CD8 memory used one plate, CD8 naive two, each CD4 subset three. Overall study findings and caveats: Relative to their counterparts shared across all four donors, non-shared clonotypes exhibited diminished generation probabilities.

Trimming cost V 6 bases and J 2 bases, with 17 bases left between them. CDR3 length: 15 residues. Germline CDR1 and CDR2: MNHNS and SASEGT. The genomic DNA of each subset was split evenly across several immunoSEQ plates. The repertoire was sequenced with immunoSEQ multiplex PCR; TCRdb's copy has only in-frame clones and lacks some. The sample holds over a million clones, around 97% seen once. The source material was naive CD4+ T cells sorted from blood. The subset here: CD45RA+ positively selected. The chain is built from TRBV6-1 and TRBJ2-7; no clear D. The TCR was taken from a man younger than 45 in good health. CDR3 sequence reads: CASSPSWVGTYEQYF. CDR3 DNA sequence: TGTGCCAGCAGCCCTTCCTGGGTGGGAACCTACGAGCAGTACTTC.